This TCR beta chain was sequenced for a study of cytomegalovirus exposure and HLA in healthy donors. The PCR was carried out with 60 Vbeta primers and 13 Jbeta primers. Data came from immunoSEQ multiplex PCR; TCRdb stores just in-frame clones and leaves some out. Of about 150,000 clones in the sample, over 70% were seen once. The V gene lost 2 bases and the J gene lost 4 bases, with 19 bases spanning the gap. Germline V CDR1 and CDR2: SGHDT, YYEEEE. This CDR3 is 16 amino acids long. Study conclusions and caveats: Researchers had no immune exposure information except CMV serostatus available. Published work reported that the classifier diagnosed cytomegalovirus status with high specificity and sensitivity.

Note on this clone: Its specificity is not known.

This TCR was sampled from a woman aged 40 to 49 in good health and CMV-seropositive. V usage is TRBV5-6 and J usage is TRBJ2-7; perhaps TRBD2 as D (6 bases). Sequences were obtained from PBMCs. This CDR3 is CASSFGTMTSVYEQYF. In DNA, the CDR3 is TGTGCCAGCAGCTTCGGGACCATGACTAGTGTGTACGAGCAGTACTTC. Full variable domain (rest looked up from reference TRBV5-6 and TRBJ2-7): DAGVTQSPTHLIKTRGQQVTLRCSPKSGHDTVSWYQQALGQGPQFIFQYYEEEERQRGNFPDRFSGHQFPNYSSELNVNALLLGDSALYLCASSFGTMTSVYEQYFGPGTRLTVT.